This record covers a single T cell receptor beta chain. Trimming removed 4 bases from V and 3 bases from J, with 8 bases in between. In germline, CDR1 is LGHDT, CDR2 YNNKEL (reference sequence). CDR3 length: 13 amino acids. Generated by immunoSEQ multiplex PCR, the TCRdb table keeps only in-frame clones and is missing some. The sample lists around 260,000 clones, approximately 85% seen once, with approximately 4% in the top ten. The entry originates in a study of blood T cell repertoires in COVID-19. Overall study: Sites across the United States, Italy and Spain contributed samples from acute and convalescent COVID-19.

All enrollees were about 18 to 89 years old and from roughly 22 US areas. Two negative PCRs, clearance, or symptom resolution had been documented for recovered Cohort 3 donors. This rearrangement joins TRBV3-1 (or the pseudogene TRBV3-2) to TRBJ2-3; maybe TRBD2 (5 bases). The sample consisted of PBMCs or T cells enriched from blood (not recorded which). The clonotype comes from a woman aged 25 to 45 who had recovered from COVID-19. The CDR3 bases are TGTGCCAGCAGCCCTCCGGGGACAGATACGCAGTATTTT. Encoded protein: CASSPPGTDTQYF.